These 18 T cell receptor beta chains were sequenced from one sample in a study of cytomegalovirus exposure and HLA in healthy donors. The PCR had 60 Vbeta and 13 Jbeta primers. Assay used: immunoSEQ multiplex PCR; TCRdb lists only in-frame clones, some missing. The sample includes 55,000 to 75,000 clones, around 62% seen only once; the top ten take roughly 3.1%. Sample: PBMCs. These receptor sequences come from a young man in good health and CMV-seronegative.

The genes are TRBV6-5 and TRBJ2-7; the D gene is possibly TRBD2 (5 bases). The V gene's germline CDR1 is MNHEY and CDR2 SVGAGI. The CDR3 spans 15 residues. The germline V and J ends were trimmed by 9 bases and 6 bases, with 24 bases remaining between them. The CDR3 coding sequence is TGTGCCAGGAATCTAAAAGGCGGGTTTCGTAGCGAGCAGTACTTC. This gives the protein CARNLKGGFRSEQYF.

The rearrangement links TRBV7-6 to TRBJ1-5; D remains ambiguous. Germline values: CDR1 SGHVS, CDR2 FNYEAQ. The CDR3 consists of 13 residues. Trimming removed 1 base from V and 6 bases from J, with 7 bases in between. CDR3 sequence (DNA): TGTGCCAGCAGCTTAGGTGGCTTTCAGCCCCAGCATTTT. Its protein product is CASSLGGFQPQHF.

The chain is built from TRBV30 and TRBJ2-7, with a weak D call TRBD2 (7 bases). The germline V gene has CDR1 GTSNPN and CDR2 SVGIG (reference sequence). The ends were cut back, 4 bases at V and 2 bases at J, with 18 bases in the middle. The CDR3 length is 15 residues. CDR3 bases: TGTGCCTGGACCCGTGGGGCGGGGGCCGCCTACGAGCAGTACTTC. Protein product: CAWTRGAGAAYEQYF.

V is TRBV6-1 and J is TRBJ2-1, with 9 bases that match TRBD2. Germline values: CDR1 MNHNS, CDR2 SASEGT. The CDR3 extends over 17 amino acids. Losses at the gene ends were 4 bases for V and 3 bases for J; bases not matched to a gene: 10. The CDR3 loop reads CASSGGGLASFYNEQFF. The DNA of the CDR3 is TGTGCCAGCAGTGGTGGAGGACTAGCGTCTTTCTACAATGAGCAGTTCTTC.

This clone was seen more than once but under ten times. V usage is TRBV11-3 and J usage is TRBJ2-7; D may be TRBD2 (5 bases). The CDR3 extends over 14 amino acids. The germline V gene has CDR1 SGHNT and CDR2 YENEEA. Trimming shortened V by 0 bases and J by 5 bases, and 11 bases separated the two germline ends. Here the CDR3 reads CASSLDPWGDEQYF. DNA for the CDR3: TGTGCCAGCAGCTTAGATCCCTGGGGAGACGAGCAGTACTTC.

A single count supports this clone. The chain couples TRBV2 to TRBJ2-7; 8 bases fit TRBD2. The J segment lost 3 bases and the V segment lost 7 bases, leaving 8 bases of the junction unmatched. Per germline, CDR1 SNHLY and CDR2 FYNNEI. The CDR3 runs to 14 residues. The CDR3 coding sequence is TGTGCCAGCACCGTCGGGGGGGAGAGCTACGAGCAGTACTTC. Its protein is CASTVGGESYEQYF.

The chain recombines TRBV6-1 with TRBJ2-7; TRBD1 matches at 7 bases. Per germline, CDR1 MNHNS and CDR2 SASEGT. The CDR3 is 16 amino acids. After removal of 0 bases from V and 0 bases from J, the junction contained 5 bases not matched to a gene. CDR3 DNA: TGTGCCAGCAGTGAAGCTAGGGGGCTACCCTCCTACGAGCAGTACTTC. Protein product: CASSEARGLPSYEQYF.

This clone was observed a single time. V and J are TRBV9 and TRBJ2-6; D remains ambiguous. Per the germline V gene, CDR1 is SGDLS and CDR2 is YYNGEE. This CDR3 has 15 amino acids. Trimming cost V 0 bases and J 4 bases, with 8 bases left between them. The CDR3 region is CASSVDGTGANVLTF. The CDR3 nucleotides read TGTGCCAGCAGCGTAGATGGCACCGGGGCCAACGTCCTGACTTTC.

The chain links TRBV19 to TRBJ2-6; weak D call: TRBD1 (6 bases). The CDR3 runs to 19 residues. Germline V CDR1 and CDR2: LNHDA, SQIVND (reference sequence). Trimming left V 0 bases short and J 1 base short, with 16 bases between. CDR3 in amino acids: CASSIDRTASISGANVLTF. For the CDR3, the DNA is TGTGCCAGTAGTATAGACCGGACAGCCTCGATATCTGGGGCCAACGTCCTGACTTTC.

The gene calls are TRBV30 and TRBJ2-7, with unresolved D. This CDR3 is 16 amino acids long. Germline-derived CDR1 and CDR2 are GTSNPN and SVGIG (reference sequence). Trimming shortened V by 1 base and J by 2 bases, and 18 bases separated the two germline ends. The CDR3 protein is CAWSAHLVASAYEQYF. In DNA form, the CDR3 reads TGTGCCTGGAGTGCCCATTTGGTGGCATCCGCCTACGAGCAGTACTTC.

This rearrangement joins TRBV9 to TRBJ1-1; possible D gene TRBD1, 5 bases. The CDR3 runs 13 residues. Per the germline V gene, CDR1 is SGDLS and CDR2 is YYNGEE. Trimming pared 3 bases from V and 9 bases from J, leaving 15 bases between. The CDR3 loop reads CASSAPWGNQAFF. CDR3 bases: TGTGCCAGCAGCGCCCCCTGGGGCAACCAAGCTTTCTTT.

The rearrangement joins TRBV5-1 to TRBJ1-1; D remains unclear. V lost 2 bases to trimming and J lost 2 bases, with 7 bases between them. Germline V gene sequence: CDR1 SGHRS, CDR2 YFSETQ. CDR3 length: 13 amino acids. For the CDR3, the DNA is TGCGCCAGCAGCTTTACAGATAACACTGAAGCTTTCTTT. This encodes CASSFTDNTEAFF.

V usage is TRBV4-2 and J usage is TRBJ1-2; 9 bases align to TRBD1. The V segment lost 0 bases and the J segment 6 bases; nucleotides outside the gene matches: 20. Germline loops: CDR1 LGHNA, CDR2 YNFKEQ. There are 20 residues in the CDR3. The CDR3 DNA reads TGTGCCAGCAGCCAAGACCTACATAGCGGACAGGGGTCTTTTTTGGATGGCTACACCTTC. Translating it yields CASSQDLHSGQGSFLDGYTF.

The rearrangement joins TRBV15 to TRBJ1-2; D ambiguous. CDR3 length: 14 amino acids. V was pared by 0 bases and J by 6 bases, with 11 bases between. Germline values: CDR1 LNHNV, CDR2 YYDKDF (reference sequence). The CDR3 spells CATSRDGLGDGYTF. CDR3 sequence (DNA): TGTGCCACCAGCAGAGATGGACTTGGGGATGGCTACACCTTC.

This clone was seen a handful of times. This rearrangement joins TRBV7-8 to TRBJ1-5, with TRBD1 matching over 8 bases. The CDR3 is made up of 15 amino acids. Germline V gene data show CDR1 as SGHVS and CDR2 as FQNEAQ. V gave up 5 bases and J gave up 5 bases; unmatched junction bases: 8. As DNA, the CDR3 is TGTGCCAGCAGCCTTGGACAGGGACTTTATCAGCCCCAGCATTTT. It yields the protein CASSLGQGLYQPQHF.

This clone came up a few times. The chain couples TRBV12-5 to TRBJ1-4, with TRBD1 identical over 7 bases. J was trimmed by 8 bases and V by 7 bases; bases with no gene match: 7. This CDR3 has 13 residues. Germline CDR1 reads LGHNT; CDR2 reads FRNRAP. The CDR3 nucleotides read TGTGCTAGTGCCCTGACAGGGACCGAAAAACTGTTTTTT. Protein sequence: CASALTGTEKLFF.

This clone was recorded only once. The J gene is TRBJ2-3, the V gene TRBV5-4; possible D gene TRBD2, 5 bases. This CDR3 contains 17 residues. Trimming took 0 bases from V and 2 from J, leaving 16 bases between them. Germline V CDR1 and CDR2: SGHNT, YYREEE (reference sequence). CDR3 in DNA: TGTGCCAGCAGCTTGGATTATAACAGCGGAAACACAGATACGCAGTATTTT. Residues: CASSLDYNSGNTDTQYF.

The chain employs TRBV5-1 and TRBJ1-1; D perhaps matches TRBD1 (5 bases). The CDR3 consists of 14 residues. Germline V gives CDR1 SGHRS, CDR2 YFSETQ. Trimming stripped 0 bases from V and 5 bases from J, with 11 bases between. The CDR3 bases are TGCGCCAGCAGCTTGGGAATCGGGGGGACTGAAGCTTTCTTT. Translated, it gives CASSLGIGGTEAFF.